This entry features one T cell receptor (beta chain) sequence. Original processing notes: Estimates of nucleated cell counts were drawn from the amplification of reference gene primers. Profiling relied on immunoSEQ multiplex PCR, and the TCRdb table lists in-frame clones only, not all of them. V and J calls and clone size are as listed in that table; D and trimming were resolved from the DNA. Of 90,000 or so clones listed, around 85% are singletons. The sample originates from a study of blood T cell repertoires in COVID-19. About the research overall: PBMCs, B-cell-depleted T cells, or T cells provided the cDNA or gDNA that made up the material.

Seattle cases were enrolled at active infection and followed longitudinally. From germline, CDR1 is MDHEN and CDR2 SYDVKM. The CDR3 contains 15 residues. The V end was cut by 2 bases, the J end by 1 base, with 11 bases between. The V and J genes are TRBV28 and TRBJ1-1; no reliable D call. Specimen: peripheral blood. The origin of this receptor is a woman in her fifties or sixties with COVID-19, enrolled during active disease. This chain's CDR3 is CASSLAGSGNTEAFF. CDR3 coding DNA: TGTGCCAGCAGTTTAGCGGGGTCCGGGAACACTGAAGCTTTCTTT.